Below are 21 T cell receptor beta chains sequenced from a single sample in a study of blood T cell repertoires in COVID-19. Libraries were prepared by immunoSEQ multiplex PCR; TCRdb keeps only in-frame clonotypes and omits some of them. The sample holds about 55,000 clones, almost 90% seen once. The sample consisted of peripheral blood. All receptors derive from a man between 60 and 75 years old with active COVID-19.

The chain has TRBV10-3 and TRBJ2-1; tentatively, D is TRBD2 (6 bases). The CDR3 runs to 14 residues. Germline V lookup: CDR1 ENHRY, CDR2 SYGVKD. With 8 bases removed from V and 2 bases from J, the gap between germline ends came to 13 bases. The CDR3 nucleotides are TGTGCCATCCGGGAGCTAGCAGCCTACAATGAGCAGTTCTTC. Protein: CAIRELAAYNEQFF.

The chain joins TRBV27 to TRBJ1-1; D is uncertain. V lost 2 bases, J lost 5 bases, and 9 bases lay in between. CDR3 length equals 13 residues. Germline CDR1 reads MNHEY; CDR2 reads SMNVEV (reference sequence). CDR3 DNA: TGTGCCAGCAGTTTAGTGGCGGGGACTGAAGCTTTCTTT. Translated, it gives CASSLVAGTEAFF.

The CDR3 bases are TGCGCCAGCAGCCAAGTAGTGGGCAGGACCCCCAAGGGGGAGACCCAGTACTTC. This encodes CASSQVVGRTPKGETQYF. The chain carries TRBV4-1 and TRBJ2-5; D might be TRBD1 (5 bases). This CDR3 has 18 amino acids. Trimming removed 1 base at V and 5 bases at J, with 23 bases between. Germline lookup yields CDR1 MGHRA and CDR2 YSYEKL.

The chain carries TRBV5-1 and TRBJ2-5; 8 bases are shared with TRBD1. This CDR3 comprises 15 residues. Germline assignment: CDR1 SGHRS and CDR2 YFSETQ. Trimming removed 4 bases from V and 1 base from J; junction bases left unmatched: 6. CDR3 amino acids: CASSNYQGAQETQYF. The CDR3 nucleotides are TGCGCCAGCAGCAACTATCAGGGGGCCCAAGAGACCCAGTACTTC. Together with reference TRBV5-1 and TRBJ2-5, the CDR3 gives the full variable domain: KAGVTQTPRYLIKTRGQQVTLSCSPISGHRSVSWYQQTPGQGLQFLFEYFSETQRNKGNFPGRFSGRQFSNSRSEMNVSTLELGDSALYLCASSNYQGAQETQYFGPGTRLLVL.

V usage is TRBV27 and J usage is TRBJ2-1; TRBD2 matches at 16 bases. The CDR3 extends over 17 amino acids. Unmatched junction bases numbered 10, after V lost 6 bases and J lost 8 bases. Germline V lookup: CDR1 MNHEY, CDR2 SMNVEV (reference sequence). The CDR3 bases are TGTGCCAGCAGCCCACTTGGGACTAGCGGGAGGGGGCATGAGCAGTTCTTC. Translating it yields CASSPLGTSGRGHEQFF.

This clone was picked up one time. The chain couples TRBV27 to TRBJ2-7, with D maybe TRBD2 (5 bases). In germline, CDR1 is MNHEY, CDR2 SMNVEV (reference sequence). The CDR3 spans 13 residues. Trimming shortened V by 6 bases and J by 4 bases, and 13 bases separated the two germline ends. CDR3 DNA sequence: TGTGCCAGCAGAAGCGGACCCCTGTACGAGCAGTACTTC. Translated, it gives CASRSGPLYEQYF.

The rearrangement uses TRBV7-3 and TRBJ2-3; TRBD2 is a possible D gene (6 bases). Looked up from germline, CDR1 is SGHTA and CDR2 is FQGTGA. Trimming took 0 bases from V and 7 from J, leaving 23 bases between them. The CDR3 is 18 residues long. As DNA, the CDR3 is TGTGCCAGCAGCTTAACCTGGACGGGGGACCCTCAAGGGAATACGCAGTATTTT. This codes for CASSLTWTGDPQGNTQYF.

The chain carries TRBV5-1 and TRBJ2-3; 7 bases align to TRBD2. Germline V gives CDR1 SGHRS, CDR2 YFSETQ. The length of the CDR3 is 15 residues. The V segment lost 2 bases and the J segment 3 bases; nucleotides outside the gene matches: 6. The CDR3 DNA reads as TGCGCCAGCAGCTTTGAGGCGGGAGCAACAGATACGCAGTATTTT. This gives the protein CASSFEAGATDTQYF.

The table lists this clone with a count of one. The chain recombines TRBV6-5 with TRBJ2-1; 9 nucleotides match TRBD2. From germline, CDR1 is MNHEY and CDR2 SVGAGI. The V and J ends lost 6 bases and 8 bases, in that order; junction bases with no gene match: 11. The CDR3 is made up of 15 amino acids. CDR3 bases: TGTGCCAGCAGGGGGGCTTTAGCGGGAGCCGATGAGCAGTTCTTC. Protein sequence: CASRGALAGADEQFF.

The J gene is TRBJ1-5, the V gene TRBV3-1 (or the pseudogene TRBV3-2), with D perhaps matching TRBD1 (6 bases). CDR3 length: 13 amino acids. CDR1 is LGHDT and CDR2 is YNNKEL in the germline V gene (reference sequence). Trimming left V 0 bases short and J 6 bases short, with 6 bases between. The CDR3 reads CASSQEGGQPQHF. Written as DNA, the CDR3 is TGTGCCAGCAGCCAAGAAGGGGGTCAGCCCCAGCATTTT.

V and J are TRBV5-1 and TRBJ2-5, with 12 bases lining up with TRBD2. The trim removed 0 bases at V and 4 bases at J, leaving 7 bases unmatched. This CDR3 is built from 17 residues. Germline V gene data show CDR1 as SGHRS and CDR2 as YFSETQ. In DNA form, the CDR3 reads TGCGCCAGCAGCTTGGTTCTAGCGGGAGGGCCTCCAGAGACCCAGTACTTC. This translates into CASSLVLAGGPPETQYF.

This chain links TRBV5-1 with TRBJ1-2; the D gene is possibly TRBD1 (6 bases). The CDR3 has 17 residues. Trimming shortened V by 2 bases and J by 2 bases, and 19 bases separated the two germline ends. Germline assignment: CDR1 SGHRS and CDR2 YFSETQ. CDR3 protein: CASSLSRDRRGNYGYTF. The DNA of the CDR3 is TGCGCCAGCAGCTTATCCCGGGACCGCAGGGGCAACTATGGCTACACCTTC.

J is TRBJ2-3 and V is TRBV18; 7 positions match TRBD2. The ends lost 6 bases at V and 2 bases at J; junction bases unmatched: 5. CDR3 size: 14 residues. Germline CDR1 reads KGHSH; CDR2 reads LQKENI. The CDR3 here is CASSPTSNTDTQYF. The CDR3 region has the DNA TGTGCCAGCTCGCCGACTAGCAACACAGATACGCAGTATTTT.

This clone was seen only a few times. CDR3 DNA: TGTGCCATCAGCCAAGACAGGGGGCCCTCTGGAAACACCATATATTTT. Translation: CAISQDRGPSGNTIYF. The chain has TRBV10-3 and TRBJ1-3; TRBD1 matches at 10 bases. The CDR3 runs to 16 residues. The V and J ends lost 6 bases and 0 bases, in that order; junction bases with no gene match: 5. CDR1 is ENHRY, CDR2 SYGVKD, per germline.

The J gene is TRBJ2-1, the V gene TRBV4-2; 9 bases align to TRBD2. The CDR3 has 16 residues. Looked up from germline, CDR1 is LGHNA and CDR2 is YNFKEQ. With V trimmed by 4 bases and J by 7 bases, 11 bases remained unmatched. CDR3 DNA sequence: TGTGCCAGCAGCCTACCAGGGACTAGCACAGGGAATGAGCAGTTCTTC. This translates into CASSLPGTSTGNEQFF.

This CDR3 reads CASSAGEQYF. The CDR3 DNA reads TGTGCCAGCAGTGCCGGCGAGCAGTACTTC. The rearrangement joins TRBV6-6 to TRBJ2-7; D unclear. The CDR3 is 10 amino acids. The germline gives CDR1 MNHNY, CDR2 SVGAGI (reference sequence). Trimming cost V 5 bases and J 6 bases, with 5 bases left between them.

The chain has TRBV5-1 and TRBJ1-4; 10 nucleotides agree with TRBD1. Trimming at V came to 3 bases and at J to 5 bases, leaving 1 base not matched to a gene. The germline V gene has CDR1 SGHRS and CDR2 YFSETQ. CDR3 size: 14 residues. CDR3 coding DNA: TGCGCCAGCAGCTCGGACAGGGGGAATGAAAAACTGTTTTTT. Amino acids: CASSSDRGNEKLFF.

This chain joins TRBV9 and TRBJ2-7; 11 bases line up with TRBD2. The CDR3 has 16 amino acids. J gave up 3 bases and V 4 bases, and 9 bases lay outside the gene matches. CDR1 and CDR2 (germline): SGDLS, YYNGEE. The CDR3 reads CASSKTSGMVSYEQYF. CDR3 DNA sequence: TGTGCCAGCAGCAAGACTAGCGGGATGGTCAGCTACGAGCAGTACTTC.

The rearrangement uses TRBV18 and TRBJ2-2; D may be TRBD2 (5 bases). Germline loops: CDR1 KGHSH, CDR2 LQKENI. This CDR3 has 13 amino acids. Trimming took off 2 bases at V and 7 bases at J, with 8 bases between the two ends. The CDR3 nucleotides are TGTGCCAGCTCACCATCCGGGATCGGGGAGCTGTTTTTT. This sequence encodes CASSPSGIGELFF. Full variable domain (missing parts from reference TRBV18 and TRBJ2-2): NAGVMQNPRHLVRRRGQEARLRCSPMKGHSHVYWYRQLPEEGLKFMVYLQKENIIDESGMPKERFSAEFPKEGPSILRIQQVVRGDSAAYFCASSPSGIGELFFGEGSRLTVL.

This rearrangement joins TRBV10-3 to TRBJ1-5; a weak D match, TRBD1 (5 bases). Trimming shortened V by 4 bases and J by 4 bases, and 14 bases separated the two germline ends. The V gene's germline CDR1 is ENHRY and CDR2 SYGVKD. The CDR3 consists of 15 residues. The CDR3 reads CAISVDRGQNQPQHF. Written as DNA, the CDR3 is TGTGCCATCAGTGTTGATAGGGGCCAAAATCAGCCCCAGCATTTT.

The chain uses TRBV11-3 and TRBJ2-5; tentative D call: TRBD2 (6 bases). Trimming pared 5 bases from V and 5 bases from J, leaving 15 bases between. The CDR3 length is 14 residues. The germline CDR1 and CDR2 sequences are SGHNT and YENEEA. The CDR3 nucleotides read TGTGCCAGCAGCCCTGGGGGGAAAAGGGAGACCCAGTACTTC. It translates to CASSPGGKRETQYF.